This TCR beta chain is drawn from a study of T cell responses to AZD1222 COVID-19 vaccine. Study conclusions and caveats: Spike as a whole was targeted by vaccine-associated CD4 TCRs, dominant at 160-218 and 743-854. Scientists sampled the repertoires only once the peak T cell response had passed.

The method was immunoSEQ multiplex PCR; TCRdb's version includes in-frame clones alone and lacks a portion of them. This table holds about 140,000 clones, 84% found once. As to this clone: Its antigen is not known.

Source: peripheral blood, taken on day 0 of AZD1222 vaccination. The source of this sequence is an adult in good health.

The CDR3 loop reads CASKTFLGVASPLHF. CDR3 sequence (DNA): TGTGCCAGCAAGACGTTCCTTGGAGTGGCCTCACCCCTCCACTTT. The rearrangement uses TRBV2 and TRBJ1-6; D gene unclear. Trimming shortened V by 7 bases and J by 10 bases, and 20 bases separated the two germline ends. Germline V gene data show CDR1 as SNHLY and CDR2 as FYNNEI. The CDR3 length is 15 residues. Looking up the rest from reference TRBV2 and TRBJ1-6 gives the full variable domain: EPEVTQTPSHQVTQMGQEVILRCVPISNHLYFYWYRQILGQKVEFLVSFYNNEISEKSEIFDDQFSVERPDGSNFTLKIRSTKLEDSAMYFCASKTFLGVASPLHFGNGTRLTVT.